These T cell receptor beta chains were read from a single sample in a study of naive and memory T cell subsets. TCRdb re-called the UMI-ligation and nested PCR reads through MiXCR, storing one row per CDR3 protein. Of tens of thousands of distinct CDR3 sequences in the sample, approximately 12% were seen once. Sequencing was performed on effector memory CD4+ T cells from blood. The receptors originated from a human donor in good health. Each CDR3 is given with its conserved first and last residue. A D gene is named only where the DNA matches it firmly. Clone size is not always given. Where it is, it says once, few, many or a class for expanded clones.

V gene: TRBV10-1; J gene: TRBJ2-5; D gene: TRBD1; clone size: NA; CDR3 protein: CASSESMETGQETQYF; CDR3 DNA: TGCGCCAGCAGTGAGAGTATGGAGACAGGGCAAGAGACCCAGTACTTC
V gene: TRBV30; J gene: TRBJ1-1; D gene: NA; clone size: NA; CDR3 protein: CAWVGAGMNTEAFF; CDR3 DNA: TGTGCCTGGGTGGGGGCCGGAATGAACACTGAAGCTTTCTTT
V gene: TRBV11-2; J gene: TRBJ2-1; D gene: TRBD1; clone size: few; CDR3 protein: CASSLEGTGADNEQFF; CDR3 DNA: TGTGCCAGCAGCTTAGAAGGGACAGGGGCGGACAATGAGCAGTTCTTC
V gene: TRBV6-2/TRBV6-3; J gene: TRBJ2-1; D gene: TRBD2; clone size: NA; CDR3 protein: CASSYLAGGSYNEQFF; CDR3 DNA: TGTGCCAGCAGTTACCTGGCGGGGGGCTCCTACAATGAGCAGTTCTTC
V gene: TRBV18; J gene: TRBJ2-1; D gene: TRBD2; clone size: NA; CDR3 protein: CASSRGLAGVKNEQFF; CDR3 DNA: TGTGCCAGCTCCCGGGGACTAGCGGGAGTAAAGAATGAGCAGTTCTTC
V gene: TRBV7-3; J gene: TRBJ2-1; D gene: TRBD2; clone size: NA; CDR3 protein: CASSLGLAGTYDEQFF; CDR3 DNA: TGTGCCAGCAGCTTGGGACTAGCGGGTACGTACGATGAGCAGTTCTTC
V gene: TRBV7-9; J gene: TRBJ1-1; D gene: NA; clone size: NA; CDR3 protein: CASSLGDRYTEAFF; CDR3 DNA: TGTGCCAGCAGCTTAGGCGACAGATACACTGAAGCTTTCTTT
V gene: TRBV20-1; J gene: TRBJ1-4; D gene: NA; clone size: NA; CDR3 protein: CSARPAGGSNEKLFF; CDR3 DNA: TGCAGTGCTCGCCCCGCGGGAGGGTCCAATGAAAAACTGTTTTTT
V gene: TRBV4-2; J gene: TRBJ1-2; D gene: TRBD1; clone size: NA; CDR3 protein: CASSQVPAGGEDYGYTF; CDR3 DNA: TGTGCCAGCAGCCAAGTGCCGGCAGGGGGGGAGGACTATGGCTACACCTTC
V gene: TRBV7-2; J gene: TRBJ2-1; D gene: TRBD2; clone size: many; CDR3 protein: CASSFRLAGEQFF; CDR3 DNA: TGTGCCAGCAGCTTTAGACTAGCTGGTGAGCAGTTCTTC
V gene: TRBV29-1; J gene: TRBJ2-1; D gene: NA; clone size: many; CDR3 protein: CSVGMMTRDEQFF; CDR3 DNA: TGCAGCGTTGGAATGATGACGAGGGATGAGCAGTTCTTC
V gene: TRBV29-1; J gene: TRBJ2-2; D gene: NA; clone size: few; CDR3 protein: CSGGKGGQTGELFF; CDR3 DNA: TGCAGCGGGGGAAAGGGGGGACAGACCGGGGAGCTGTTTTTT
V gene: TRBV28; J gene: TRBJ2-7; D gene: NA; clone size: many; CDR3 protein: CASSSSTYEQYF; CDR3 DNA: TGTGCCAGCAGTTCATCGACCTACGAGCAGTACTTC
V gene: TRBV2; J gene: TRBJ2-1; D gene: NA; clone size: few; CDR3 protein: CASSEVPGIGNEQFF; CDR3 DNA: TGTGCCAGCAGTGAAGTTCCGGGCATAGGGAATGAGCAGTTCTTC
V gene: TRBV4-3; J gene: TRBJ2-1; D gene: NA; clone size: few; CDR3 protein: CASSRGRGNVNDEQFF; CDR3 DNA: TGCGCCAGCAGCAGGGGCAGGGGTAATGTTAACGATGAGCAGTTCTTC
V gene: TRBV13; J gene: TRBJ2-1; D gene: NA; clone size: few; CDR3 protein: CASSLAGRGEQFF; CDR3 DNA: TGTGCCAGCAGCTTAGCAGGTCGGGGTGAGCAGTTCTTC
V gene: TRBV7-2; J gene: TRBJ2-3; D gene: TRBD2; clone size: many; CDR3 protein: CASSLRGGRSTDTQYF; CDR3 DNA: TGTGCCAGCAGCTTAAGAGGCGGGAGGTCCACAGATACGCAGTATTTT
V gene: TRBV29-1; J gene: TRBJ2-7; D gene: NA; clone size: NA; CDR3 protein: CSVEQDLSYEQYF; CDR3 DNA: TGCAGCGTTGAACAGGACTTAAGCTACGAGCAGTACTTC
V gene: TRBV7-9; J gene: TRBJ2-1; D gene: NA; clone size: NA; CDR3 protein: CASSRAGSTYNEQFF; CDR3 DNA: TGTGCCAGCAGCCGGGCGGGGTCTACGTACAATGAGCAGTTCTTC
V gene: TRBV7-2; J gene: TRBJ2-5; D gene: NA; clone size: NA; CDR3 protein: CASSFGGAETQYF; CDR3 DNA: TGTGCCAGCAGCTTCGGGGGCGCGGAGACCCAGTACTTC
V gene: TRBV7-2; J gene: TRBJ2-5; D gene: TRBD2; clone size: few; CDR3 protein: CASSYKVAGGPYQETQYF; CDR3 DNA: TGTGCCAGCAGCTATAAAGTAGCGGGCGGGCCGTACCAAGAGACCCAGTACTTC
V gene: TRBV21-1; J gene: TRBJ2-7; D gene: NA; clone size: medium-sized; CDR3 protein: CASSKSSDSYEQYF; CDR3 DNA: TGTGCCAGCAGCAAATCCAGCGACTCCTACGAGCAGTACTTC
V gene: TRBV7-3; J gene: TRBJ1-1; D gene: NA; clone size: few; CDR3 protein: CASSQQGDTEAFF; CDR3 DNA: TGTGCCAGCAGCCAACAGGGAGACACTGAAGCTTTCTTT
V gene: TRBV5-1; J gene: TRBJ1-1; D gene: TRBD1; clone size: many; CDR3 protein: CASSLTGTAQNTEAFF; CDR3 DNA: TGCGCCAGCAGCTTAACCGGGACAGCACAGAACACTGAAGCTTTCTTT
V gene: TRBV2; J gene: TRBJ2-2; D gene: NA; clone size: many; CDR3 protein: CASRPQAGPTGELFF; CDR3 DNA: TGTGCCAGCAGACCCCAGGCGGGGCCCACCGGGGAGCTGTTTTTT
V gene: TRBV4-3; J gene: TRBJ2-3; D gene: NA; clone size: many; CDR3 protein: CASSPRQRGDTQYF; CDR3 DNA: TGCGCCAGCAGCCCTAGACAGAGGGGAGATACGCAGTATTTT
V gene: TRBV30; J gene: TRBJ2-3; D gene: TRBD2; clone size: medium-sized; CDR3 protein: CAWSIGLAADTQYF; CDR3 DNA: TGTGCCTGGAGCATCGGACTAGCGGCAGATACGCAGTATTTT
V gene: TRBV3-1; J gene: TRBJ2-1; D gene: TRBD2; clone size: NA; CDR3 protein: CASSQGLAGTAEQFF; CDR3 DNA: TGTGCCAGCAGCCAAGGACTAGCGGGAACTGCTGAGCAGTTCTTC
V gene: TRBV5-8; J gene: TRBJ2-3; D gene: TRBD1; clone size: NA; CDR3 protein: CASSPDRGRVTDTQYF; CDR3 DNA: TGTGCCAGCAGCCCGGACAGGGGGCGAGTGACAGATACGCAGTATTTT
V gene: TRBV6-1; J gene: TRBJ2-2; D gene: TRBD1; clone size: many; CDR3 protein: CASAQGARTGELFF; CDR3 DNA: TGTGCCAGCGCCCAGGGGGCGCGAACCGGGGAGCTGTTTTTT
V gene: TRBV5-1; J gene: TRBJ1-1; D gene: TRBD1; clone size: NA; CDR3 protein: CASSLPGTDEAFF; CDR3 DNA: TGCGCCAGCAGCTTGCCCGGGACAGATGAAGCTTTCTTT